Below are 4 T cell receptor beta chains sequenced from a single sample in a study of T-cell reconstitution after alpha-beta-depleted transplantation in children. A library of TCRbeta sequences, prepared with unique molecular identifiers, was generated. Via MiXCR, TCRdb re-called the PCR reads, giving one row per CDR3 protein. This table has approximately 430,000 distinct CDR3 sequences, 15% to 20% appearing once. This material consisted of PBMCs, mostly from graft donor cells, taken 360 days after TCRalphabeta/CD19-depleted stem cell transplant. These receptors were collected from a boy under two years old who had a stem cell transplant for Wiskott-Aldrich syndrome, so the T cells may come from the graft donor.

The chain combines TRBV12-3 or TRBV12-4 with TRBJ2-7, with 12 positions matching TRBD1. After removal of 4 bases from V and 5 bases from J, the junction contained 15 bases not matched to a gene. The CDR3 totals 18 residues. Written as DNA, the CDR3 is TGTGCCAGCAGTTCTCTCCGGGACAGGGGGCCGGGCAGGCACGAGCAGTACTTC. Its translation: CASSSLRDRGPGRHEQYF.

In DNA, the CDR3 is TGTGCCAGCAGCAAGGGGACAGATACGCAGTATTTT. Encoded protein: CASSKGTDTQYF. V gene TRBV7-2 combines with J gene TRBJ2-3; tentatively, D is TRBD1 (5 bases). CDR1 SGHTA and CDR2 FQGNSA come from the germline V gene. V was clipped by 5 bases and J by 3 bases, with 6 bases between them. The CDR3 is 12 amino acids.

The chain is built from TRBV5-1 and TRBJ2-1, with 7 bases identical to TRBD2. V trimming: 2 bases; J trimming: 8 bases; junction bases outside the gene matches: 10. CDR1 and CDR2 (germline): SGHRS, YFSETQ. The CDR3 runs 15 residues. CDR3 nucleotides: TGCGCCAGCAGCTTCGCGGGGGTTCGGTTCGATGAGCAGTTCTTC. The encoded protein is CASSFAGVRFDEQFF.

The chain has TRBV19 and TRBJ2-1; 7 bases fit TRBD2. Germline loops: CDR1 LNHDA, CDR2 SQIVND (reference sequence). The ends lost 1 base at V and 6 bases at J; junction bases unmatched: 24. The CDR3 is made up of 21 amino acids. The CDR3 DNA reads as TGTGCCAGTAGTATAGCCCTGATCTATAGCGGGCCCCGACACCACCGCAATGAGCAGTTCTTC. It encodes CASSIALIYSGPRHHRNEQFF.